Below are 21 T cell receptor beta chains sequenced from a single sample in a study of cytomegalovirus exposure and HLA in healthy donors. The study ran its PCR with 60 Vbeta and 13 Jbeta primers. Only in-frame clones appear in the TCRdb table, and some are missing; sequencing was by immunoSEQ multiplex PCR. This sample has roughly 110,000 clones, with about 81% found just once. Source material: PBMCs. Every receptor here comes from a male donor in good health and CMV-seropositive.

This clone was picked up a small number of times. The chain joins TRBV6-5 to TRBJ2-7; TRBD2 might be the D (5 bases). The V gene's germline CDR1 is MNHEY and CDR2 SVGAGI. This CDR3 is 11 amino acids long. Deletions cut 6 bases from V and 3 bases from J, with 6 bases between. The DNA for the CDR3 is TGTGCCAGCAGGAGCGGCTACGAGCAGTACTTC. This gives the protein CASRSGYEQYF.

The rearrangement joins TRBV7-9 to TRBJ1-2; D gene unclear. Germline CDR1 SEHNR, CDR2 FQNEAQ (reference sequence). This CDR3 is 13 amino acids long. The V end was cut by 0 bases, the J end by 8 bases, with 10 bases between. CDR3 protein: CASSLAGLQGYTF. In DNA, the CDR3 is TGTGCCAGCAGCTTAGCTGGATTACAGGGCTACACCTTC.

The V gene is TRBV19, the J gene TRBJ2-7, with 12 nucleotides matching TRBD2. J gave up 6 bases and V 5 bases, and 11 bases lay outside the gene matches. Germline V gives CDR1 LNHDA, CDR2 SQIVND (reference sequence). The CDR3 totals 16 residues. The CDR3 is CASSSSRLAGVGEQYF. Written as DNA, the CDR3 is TGTGCCAGTAGTTCGAGCCGACTAGCGGGAGTTGGCGAGCAGTACTTC.

V usage is TRBV5-1 and J usage is TRBJ2-7; 10 bases match TRBD1. Trimming took 4 bases from V and 4 from J; bases not matched to a gene: 5. The V gene's germline CDR1 is SGHRS and CDR2 YFSETQ. CDR3 size: 14 residues. The CDR3 spells CASSPRDRGYEQYF. In DNA, the CDR3 is TGCGCCAGCAGCCCACGGGACAGGGGATACGAGCAGTACTTC.

The chain uses TRBV7-8 and TRBJ1-4, with a possible D match to TRBD1 (5 bases). Germline CDR1 SGHVS, CDR2 FQNEAQ. The length of the CDR3 is 14 residues. The V and J ends lost 2 bases and 6 bases respectively, with 10 bases between them. The chain's CDR3 is CASSLQGHDEKLFF. The CDR3 DNA reads TGTGCCAGCAGCTTACAGGGCCATGATGAAAAACTGTTTTTT.

J is TRBJ2-2 and V is TRBV27, with TRBD1 identical over 8 bases. The CDR3 extends over 14 amino acids. V trimming: 6 bases; J trimming: 4 bases; junction bases outside the gene matches: 4. Per germline, CDR1 MNHEY and CDR2 SMNVEV (reference sequence). CDR3 residues: CASRRTGRTGELFF. The CDR3 nucleotides are TGTGCCAGCAGAAGGACAGGGCGCACCGGGGAGCTGTTTTTT.

The chain recombines TRBV28 with TRBJ1-6; no clear D gene. Germline loops: CDR1 MDHEN, CDR2 SYDVKM. V lost 3 bases, J lost 7 bases, and 4 bases lay in between. The CDR3 runs 12 residues. The CDR3 DNA is TGTGCCAGCAGTTTCCAGAATTCACCCCTCCACTTT. The encoded protein is CASSFQNSPLHF.

CDR3 in amino acids: CASSASGGLEQYF. CDR3 coding DNA: TGTGCCAGCAGCGCGTCGGGGGGCCTTGAGCAGTACTTC. V and J are TRBV7-2 and TRBJ2-7; a weak D match, TRBD2 (7 bases). The CDR3 length is 13 residues. V was pared by 5 bases and J by 7 bases, with 15 bases between. CDR1 and CDR2 from the germline V gene are SGHTA and FQGNSA.

The rearrangement uses TRBV7-2 and TRBJ2-3; 8 bases are shared with TRBD2. CDR1 and CDR2 from the germline V gene are SGHTA and FQGNSA. Trimming at V came to 2 bases and at J to 0 bases, leaving 4 bases not matched to a gene. The length of the CDR3 is 16 residues. CDR3 in DNA: TGTGCCAGCAGCTTACGGGCGGGGGGAAGCACAGATACGCAGTATTTT. This codes for CASSLRAGGSTDTQYF.

CDR3 sequence (DNA): TGTGCCAGCAGCCGGGACTTTCCGAGCTCCTACAATGAGCAGTTCTTC. This codes for CASSRDFPSSYNEQFF. The chain is built from TRBV7-2 and TRBJ2-1; the D gene is possibly TRBD2 (6 bases). The CDR3 contains 16 residues. Germline CDR1 SGHTA, CDR2 FQGNSA. V was cut by 5 bases and J by 0 bases, with 14 bases left in between.

The chain employs TRBV6-1 and TRBJ2-7; the D gene is possibly TRBD2 (5 bases). Germline lookup yields CDR1 MNHNS and CDR2 SASEGT. CDR3 length: 15 amino acids. V was clipped by 3 bases and J by 4 bases, with 16 bases between them. CDR3 region: CASSDGLRRGYEQYF. CDR3 nucleotides: TGTGCCAGCAGTGATGGACTCAGGAGAGGGTACGAGCAGTACTTC.

V usage is TRBV28 and J usage is TRBJ2-7; 10 bases map to TRBD1. This CDR3 is 15 amino acids long. V shed 4 bases, J shed 0 bases, and the junction held 3 bases outside the gene matches. Looked up from germline, CDR1 is MDHEN and CDR2 is SYDVKM. In DNA, the CDR3 is TGTGCCAGCAGTTCGACAGGGGGCGACTCCTACGAGCAGTACTTC. Protein product: CASSSTGGDSYEQYF.

Concerning this clone: This specimen includes other DNA sequences encoding the same CDR3. J is TRBJ1-3 and V is TRBV9; 8 nucleotides align to TRBD1. Germline assignment: CDR1 SGDLS and CDR2 YYNGEE. The CDR3 is 16 amino acids. V lost 3 bases, J lost 0 bases, and 5 bases stayed unmatched. The CDR3 DNA sequence: TGTGCCAGCAGCGAGTACAGGGGGTACTCTGGAAACACCATATATTTT. It codes for CASSEYRGYSGNTIYF. Full variable domain (outside the CDR3, taken from reference TRBV9 and TRBJ1-3): DSGVTQTPKHLITATGQRVTLRCSPRSGDLSVYWYQQSLDQGLQFLIQYYNGEERAKGNILERFSAQQFPDLHSELNLSSLELGDSALYFCASSEYRGYSGNTIYFGEGSWLTVV.

Here the CDR3 reads CATSPPGQGGNEQFF. Here the CDR3 DNA reads TGTGCCACCAGCCCGCCGGGACAGGGGGGGAATGAGCAGTTCTTC. The chain links TRBV15 to TRBJ2-1; the match to TRBD1 covers 11 bases. Trimming at V came to 5 bases and at J to 7 bases, leaving 7 bases not matched to a gene. The CDR3 is 15 amino acids. Germline lookup yields CDR1 LNHNV and CDR2 YYDKDF (reference sequence).

This clone was observed a single time. The gene calls are TRBV27 and TRBJ1-3; D call uncertain. Germline V CDR1 and CDR2: MNHEY, SMNVEV (reference sequence). This CDR3 is built from 14 residues. The V and J ends lost 4 bases and 0 bases respectively, with 7 bases between them. The CDR3 bases are TGTGCCAGCAGTTCCGTAAACTCTGGAAACACCATATATTTT. Translating it yields CASSSVNSGNTIYF.

The V call is TRBV15, the J call TRBJ1-3; TRBD1 might be the D (5 bases). The germline V gene has CDR1 LNHNV and CDR2 YYDKDF (reference sequence). The CDR3 has 18 residues. V was pared by 5 bases and J by 2 bases, with 22 bases between. In DNA, the CDR3 is TGTGCCACCAGCCCCGGGTTACGTGGGGGAGGAACTGGAAACACCATATATTTT. Its protein product is CATSPGLRGGGTGNTIYF.

In its sample, this clone was seen once. The V and J genes are TRBV19 and TRBJ1-1; D possibly corresponds to TRBD1 (5 bases). The V gene lost 3 bases and the J gene lost 0 bases, with 11 bases spanning the gap. Germline CDR1 LNHDA, CDR2 SQIVND (reference sequence). The CDR3 contains 15 residues. CDR3 sequence reads: CASSIGAVMNTEAFF. The CDR3, as DNA: TGTGCCAGTAGTATTGGGGCGGTGATGAACACTGAAGCTTTCTTT.

Only one count was recorded for this clone. The genes are TRBV4-2 and TRBJ2-3, with TRBD2 identical over 10 bases. The CDR3 extends over 17 amino acids. J was trimmed by 2 bases and V by 0 bases; bases with no gene match: 5. Looked up from germline, CDR1 is LGHNA and CDR2 is YNFKEQ. In nucleotides, the CDR3 is TGTGCCAGCAGCCAAGATCGTACTAGCGGGGACACAGATACGCAGTATTTT. Residues: CASSQDRTSGDTDTQYF.

This clone was counted a few times. The V call is TRBV4-2, the J call TRBJ2-7, with TRBD2 matching 8 bases. The CDR3 loop spans 17 amino acids. V shed 1 base, J shed 2 bases, and the junction held 10 bases outside the gene matches. Germline V gene data show CDR1 as LGHNA and CDR2 as YNFKEQ. This CDR3 is CASSQARPGRATYEQYF. As DNA, the CDR3 is TGTGCCAGCAGCCAAGCAAGGCCCGGGAGGGCAACCTACGAGCAGTACTTC.

This clone was recorded a few times. The chain is built from TRBV6-5 and TRBJ2-5, with D uncertain. V was trimmed by 0 bases and J by 4 bases, leaving 6 bases between them. CDR1 and CDR2 (germline): MNHEY, SVGAGI. This CDR3 contains 13 residues. CDR3 protein: CASSYSTRETQYF. DNA for the CDR3: TGTGCCAGCAGTTACTCGACACGAGAGACCCAGTACTTC.

This clone was observed once. The chain joins TRBV5-1 to TRBJ2-3, with D possibly being TRBD1 (5 bases). Germline CDR1 SGHRS, CDR2 YFSETQ. Trimming took off 2 bases at V and 0 bases at J, with 7 bases between the two ends. The CDR3 loop spans 14 amino acids. Here the CDR3 DNA reads TGCGCCAGCAGCTTCCAGGGTAGCACAGATACGCAGTATTTT. Its translation is CASSFQGSTDTQYF.